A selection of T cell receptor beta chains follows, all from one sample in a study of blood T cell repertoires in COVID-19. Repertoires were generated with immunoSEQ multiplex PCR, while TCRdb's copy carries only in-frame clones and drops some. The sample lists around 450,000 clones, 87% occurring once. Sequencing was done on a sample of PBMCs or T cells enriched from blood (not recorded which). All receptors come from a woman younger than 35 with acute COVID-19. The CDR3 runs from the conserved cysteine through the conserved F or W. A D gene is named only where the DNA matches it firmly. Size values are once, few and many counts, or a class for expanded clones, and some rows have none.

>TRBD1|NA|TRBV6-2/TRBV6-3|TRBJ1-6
TGTGCCAGCAGCCAAAGGACAGGGAGGAATTCACCCCTCCACTTT
CASSQRTGRNSPLHF
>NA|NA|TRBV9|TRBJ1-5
TGTGCCAGCAGCGTAGTGCGTTGTTCTCATAATCAGCCCCAGCATTTT
CASSVVRCSHNQPQHF
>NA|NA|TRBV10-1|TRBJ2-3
TGCGCCAGCAGTGCTAGGCGGAGCACAGATACGCAGTATTTT
CASSARRSTDTQYF
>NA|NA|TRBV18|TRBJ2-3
TGTGCCAGCTCACCGGACAGCCGCACAGATACGCAGTATTTT
CASSPDSRTDTQYF
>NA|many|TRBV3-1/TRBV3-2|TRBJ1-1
TGTGCCAGCAGCCGTGGGCCTACTGAAGCTTTCTTT
CASSRGPTEAFF
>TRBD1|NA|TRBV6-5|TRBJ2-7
TGTGCCAGCAGCCGCGACAGGGGAGAGCAGTACTTC
CASSRDRGEQYF
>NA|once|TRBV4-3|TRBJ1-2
TGCGCCAGCAGCCAAGTCGAGGGAAACTATGGCTACACCTTC
CASSQVEGNYGYTF
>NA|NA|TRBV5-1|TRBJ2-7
TGCGCCAGCAGCCCTCGTGACTTTGTTGAGCAGTACTTC
CASSPRDFVEQYF
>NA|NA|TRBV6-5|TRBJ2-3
TGTGCCAGCAGTTGTGGGGGCGATACGCAGTATTTT
CASSCGGDTQYF
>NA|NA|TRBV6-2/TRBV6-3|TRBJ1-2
TGTGCCAGCAGCCGCCGGGACACCTATGGCTACACCTTC
CASSRRDTYGYTF
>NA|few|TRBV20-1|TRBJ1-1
TGCAGTGCTAGTTTTTTAGAGGACACTGAAGCTTTCTTT
CSASFLEDTEAFF
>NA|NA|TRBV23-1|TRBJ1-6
TGCGCCAGCAGTCAAGAGGTAACGAGAAGCTCCTATAATTCACCCCTCCACTTT
CASSQEVTRSSYNSPLHF
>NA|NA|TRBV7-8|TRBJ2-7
TGTGCCAGCAGCCCTCCGTTGGAGGGGATATCCTACCACGAGCAGTACTTC
CASSPPLEGISYHEQYF
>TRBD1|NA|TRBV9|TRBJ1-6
TGTGCCAGCAGCCCGAGTCCCCGGACAGGTAGGAATTCACCCCTCCACTTT
CASSPSPRTGRNSPLHF
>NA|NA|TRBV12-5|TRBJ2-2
TGTGCTAGTGGGCCAGGGGTAAACACCGGGGAGCTGTTTTTT
CASGPGVNTGELFF
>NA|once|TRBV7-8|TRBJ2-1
TGTGCCAGCAGCCCAGGAGGCGATGAGCAGTTCTTC
CASSPGGDEQFF
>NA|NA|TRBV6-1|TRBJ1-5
TGTGCCAGCAGTGAGGACAGCCCCAATCAGCCCCAGCATTTT
CASSEDSPNQPQHF
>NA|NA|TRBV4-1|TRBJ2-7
TGCGCCAGCAGCCAAGTGGGGGGAGGACTCTACGAGCAGTACTTC
CASSQVGGGLYEQYF
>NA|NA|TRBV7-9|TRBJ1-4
TGTGCCAGCAGCCCCCGCCTAGAGCCGTTTTTT
CASSPRLEPFF
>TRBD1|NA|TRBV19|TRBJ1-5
TGTGCCAGTAGTGTGGACAGGGCCCTCAATCAGCCCCAGCATTTT
CASSVDRALNQPQHF
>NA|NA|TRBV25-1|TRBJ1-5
TGTGCCAGCAGTGAGCACAGGGACAATCAGCCCCAGCATTTT
CASSEHRDNQPQHF
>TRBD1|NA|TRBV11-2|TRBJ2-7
TGTGCCAGCAGCTTATTCTTGGGACAGCACTACGAGCAGTACTTC
CASSLFLGQHYEQYF
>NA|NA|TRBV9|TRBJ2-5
TGTGCCAGCAGCGCAGGCCTGTACCAAGAGACCCAGTACTTC
CASSAGLYQETQYF
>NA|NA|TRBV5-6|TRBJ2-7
TGTGCCAGCAGCCCCCCCTCAGGGCGTTTGACTCTTTCCTACGAGCAGTACTTC
CASSPPSGRLTLSYEQYF
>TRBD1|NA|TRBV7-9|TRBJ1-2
TGTGCCAGCAGTCAAACAGGGGTCTATGGCTACACCTTC
CASSQTGVYGYTF
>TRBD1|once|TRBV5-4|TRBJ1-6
TGTGCCAGCAGCTCCCAGGGGGGCATGTCACCCCTCCACTTT
CASSSQGGMSPLHF
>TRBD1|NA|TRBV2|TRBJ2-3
TGTGCCAGCAGTCGACAGGGGGTCACAGATACGCAGTATTTT
CASSRQGVTDTQYF
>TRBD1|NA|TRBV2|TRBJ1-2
TGTGCCAGGACGACAGGGGCGGAGGGGGCTAGGTATGGCTACACCTTC
CARTTGAEGARYGYTF
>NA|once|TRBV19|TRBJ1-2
TGTGCCAGTAGTCCGCCCGGGACACCACTCTATGGCTACACCTTC
CASSPPGTPLYGYTF
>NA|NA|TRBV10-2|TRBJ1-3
TGCGCCAGCAGTGAGTATGGGACACCTGGAAACACCATATATTTT
CASSEYGTPGNTIYF
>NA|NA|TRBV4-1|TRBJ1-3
TGCGCCAGCAGCCATTTAGGGACAAACTCTGGAAACACCATATATTTT
CASSHLGTNSGNTIYF
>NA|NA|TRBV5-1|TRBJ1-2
TGCGCCAGCAGCTTGAGTCAGGGTAACTATGGCTACACCTTC
CASSLSQGNYGYTF
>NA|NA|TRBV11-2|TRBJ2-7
TGTGCCAGCAGCTTAGATCGGGACGAGCAGTACTTC
CASSLDRDEQYF
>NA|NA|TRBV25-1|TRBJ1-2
TGTGCCAGCAGTGAGGGGGACATTTCGTCTGGCTACACCTTC
CASSEGDISSGYTF
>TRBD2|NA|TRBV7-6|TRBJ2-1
TGTGCCAGCAGCTTAGTTAGTCTAGCGGGAGACAATGAGCAGTTCTTC
CASSLVSLAGDNEQFF
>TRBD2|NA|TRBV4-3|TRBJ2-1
TGCGCCAGCAGCCAACCAGCGGGAGTCAGGAGTGAGCAGTTCTTC
CASSQPAGVRSEQFF
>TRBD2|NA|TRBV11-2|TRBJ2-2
TGTGCCAGCAGCTCATCACTAGCGGGAGCCGGGGAGCTGTTTTTT
CASSSSLAGAGELFF
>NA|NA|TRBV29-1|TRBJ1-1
TGCAGCGTTCAGGGGACGGCTAACATGAACACTGAAGCTTTCTTT
CSVQGTANMNTEAFF
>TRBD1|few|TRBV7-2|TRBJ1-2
TGTGCCAGCAGCCCTCTCGTGAAGGGGGCGGGGGGCTACACCTTC
CASSPLVKGAGGYTF
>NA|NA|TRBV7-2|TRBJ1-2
TGTGCCAGCAGCTCGCGATCCTCCCCACAGCTTTATGGCTACACCTTC
CASSSRSSPQLYGYTF
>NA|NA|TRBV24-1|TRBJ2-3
TGTGCCACCAGTGACCCGGGGGGCACGCAGTATTTT
CATSDPGGTQYF
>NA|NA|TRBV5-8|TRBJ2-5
TGTGCCAGCAGCCGGACAGTAGAGACCCAGTACTTC
CASSRTVETQYF
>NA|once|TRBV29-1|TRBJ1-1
TGCAGCGTGAAACAGGAGGGCAACACTGAAGCTTTCTTT
CSVKQEGNTEAFF
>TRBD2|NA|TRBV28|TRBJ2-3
TGTGCCAGCAGTTTTCTAGCGGGTCCCGATACGCAGTATTTT
CASSFLAGPDTQYF
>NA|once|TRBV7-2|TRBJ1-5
TGTGCCAGCAGCTTAGTGGGGCTCTATAGCAATCAGCCCCAGCATTTT
CASSLVGLYSNQPQHF
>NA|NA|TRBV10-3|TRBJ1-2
TGTGCCATCAGTGAAACAGGAGAGTATGGCTACACCTTC
CAISETGEYGYTF
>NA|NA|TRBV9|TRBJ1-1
TGTGCCAGCAGCGTAGCTAGGTCGGGCACTGAAGCTTTCTTT
CASSVARSGTEAFF
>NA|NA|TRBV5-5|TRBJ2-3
TGTGCCAGCAGCTTGGTAGGCACAGATACGCAGTATTTT
CASSLVGTDTQYF
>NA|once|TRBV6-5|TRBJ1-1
TGTGCCAGCAGTTACGGAGCTTTGAACACTGAAGCTTTCTTT
CASSYGALNTEAFF
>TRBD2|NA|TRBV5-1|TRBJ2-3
TGCGCCAGCAGCACTCTAGCGGGAGGTACAGATACGCAGTATTTT
CASSTLAGGTDTQYF
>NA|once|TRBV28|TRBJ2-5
TGTGCCAGCAGTTCTGCTCCTTCCCCGGGGACCCAGTACTTC
CASSSAPSPGTQYF
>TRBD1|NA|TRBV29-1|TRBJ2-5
TGCAGCGTACAGGGGGCGGAGGAGACCCAGTACTTC
CSVQGAEETQYF
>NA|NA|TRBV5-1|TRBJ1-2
TGCGCCAGCAGCTTAGGCAGGGACTCTGGCTACACCTTC
CASSLGRDSGYTF
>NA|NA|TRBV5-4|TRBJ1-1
TGTGCCAGCAGCGGGGAACGGGGGAACACTGAAGCTTTCTTT
CASSGERGNTEAFF